The rows below give T cell receptor beta chains drawn from one sample of a study of OX40 agonist ivuxolimab in advanced cancers. Using immunoSEQ multiplex PCR, the repertoire was profiled, and TCRdb retains in-frame clones only, with some absent. The top ten clones hold 40% to 65% of a sample with about 19,000 clones, approximately 86% of them seen once. The sample in question was CD4+ or CD8+ T cells sorted from blood, obtained in a trial of the OX40 agonist ivuxolimab. These receptors all come from an adult with an advanced solid tumor such as melanoma, head and neck, liver or kidney cancer. The CDR3 runs from the conserved cysteine through the conserved F or W. Fields, in order: clone size, V gene, J gene, D gene, CDR3 protein, CDR3 DNA. D genes are given only for firm matches. Clone size appears in some rows only: once, few, many, or a class for an expanded clone.

clone size: many; V gene: TRBV27; J gene: TRBJ2-2; D gene: TRBD2; CDR3 protein: CASSLTSVPGELFF; CDR3 DNA: TGTGCCAGCAGTTTAACTAGCGTCCCAGGGGAGCTGTTTTTT
clone size: -; V gene: TRBV11-2; J gene: TRBJ1-5; D gene: -; CDR3 protein: CASSLSGEGQPQHF; CDR3 DNA: TGTGCCAGCAGCCTCTCGGGGGAGGGCCAGCCCCAGCATTTT
clone size: -; V gene: TRBV5-4; J gene: TRBJ2-3; D gene: TRBD1; CDR3 protein: CASSLGQGTSTDTQYF; CDR3 DNA: TGTGCCAGCAGCTTGGGACAGGGAACTAGCACAGATACGCAGTATTTT
clone size: -; V gene: TRBV5-4; J gene: TRBJ1-2; D gene: -; CDR3 protein: CASSLGPRDPYGYTF; CDR3 DNA: TGTGCCAGCAGCTTGGGTCCCAGGGACCCTTATGGCTACACCTTC
clone size: -; V gene: TRBV9; J gene: TRBJ2-7; D gene: -; CDR3 protein: CASSVEGSAYEQYF; CDR3 DNA: TGTGCCAGCAGCGTAGAGGGTTCCGCCTACGAGCAGTACTTC
clone size: -; V gene: TRBV29-1; J gene: TRBJ2-7; D gene: TRBD2; CDR3 protein: CSARLAGGTEQYF; CDR3 DNA: TGCAGCGCCCGGCTGGCGGGGGGGACCGAGCAGTACTTC
clone size: once; V gene: TRBV25-1; J gene: TRBJ2-6; D gene: TRBD2; CDR3 protein: CASSEYAGRASGANVLTF; CDR3 DNA: TGTGCCAGCAGTGAATATGCAGGGAGGGCCTCTGGGGCCAACGTCCTGACTTTC
clone size: -; V gene: TRBV7-9; J gene: TRBJ2-7; D gene: -; CDR3 protein: CASSLGMGPTYEQYF; CDR3 DNA: TGTGCCAGCAGCTTAGGTATGGGTCCGACCTACGAGCAGTACTTC
clone size: -; V gene: TRBV4-3; J gene: TRBJ2-7; D gene: TRBD1; CDR3 protein: CASSHRDRSVVQYF; CDR3 DNA: TGCGCCAGCAGCCACCGGGACAGGTCGGTTGTGCAGTACTTC
clone size: once; V gene: TRBV2; J gene: TRBJ2-7; D gene: TRBD1; CDR3 protein: CASTKGDRYEQYF; CDR3 DNA: TGTGCCAGCACCAAAGGGGACAGGTACGAGCAGTACTTC
clone size: -; V gene: TRBV4-1; J gene: TRBJ2-5; D gene: -; CDR3 protein: CASSSHVTFLVETQYF; CDR3 DNA: TGCGCCAGCAGCTCACACGTGACTTTCCTAGTGGAGACCCAGTACTTC
clone size: once; V gene: TRBV5-1; J gene: TRBJ1-2; D gene: -; CDR3 protein: CASSPRAGDDGYTF; CDR3 DNA: TGCGCCAGCAGTCCTAGAGCGGGGGATGATGGCTACACCTTC
clone size: -; V gene: TRBV2; J gene: TRBJ2-7; D gene: -; CDR3 protein: CARGDGGDEQYF; CDR3 DNA: TGTGCCAGGGGTGACGGGGGCGATGAGCAGTACTTC
clone size: hyperexpanded; V gene: TRBV4-3; J gene: TRBJ1-1; D gene: -; CDR3 protein: CASSASGDGNTEAFF; CDR3 DNA: TGCGCCAGCAGCGCAAGCGGGGACGGTAACACTGAAGCTTTCTTT
clone size: -; V gene: TRBV6-4; J gene: TRBJ2-3; D gene: TRBD2; CDR3 protein: CASSERGARTDTQYF; CDR3 DNA: TGTGCCAGCAGTGAGCGGGGGGCCCGCACAGATACGCAGTATTTT
clone size: -; V gene: TRBV7-9; J gene: TRBJ1-1; D gene: -; CDR3 protein: CASSLLAGAFF; CDR3 DNA: TGTGCCAGCAGCCTTTTGGCAGGTGCTTTCTTT